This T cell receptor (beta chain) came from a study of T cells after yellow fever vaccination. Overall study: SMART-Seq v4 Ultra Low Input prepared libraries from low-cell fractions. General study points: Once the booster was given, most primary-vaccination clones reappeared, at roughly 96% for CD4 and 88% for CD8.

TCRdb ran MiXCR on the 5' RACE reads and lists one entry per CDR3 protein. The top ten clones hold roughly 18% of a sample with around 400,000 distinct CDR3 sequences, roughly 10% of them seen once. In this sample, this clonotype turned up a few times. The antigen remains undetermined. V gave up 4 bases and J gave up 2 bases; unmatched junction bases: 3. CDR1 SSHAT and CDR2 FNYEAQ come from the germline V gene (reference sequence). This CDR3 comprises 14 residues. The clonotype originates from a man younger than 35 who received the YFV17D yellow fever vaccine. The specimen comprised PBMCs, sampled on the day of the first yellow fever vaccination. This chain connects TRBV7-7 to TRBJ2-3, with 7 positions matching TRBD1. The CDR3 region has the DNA TGTGCCAGCAGCTCACAGGGGCTCACAGATACGCAGTATTTT. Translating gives CASSSQGLTDTQYF.